This TCR beta chain was captured in a study of blood T cell repertoires in COVID-19. Study information: COVID-19 samples, acute and convalescent, were from the United States, Italy and Spain. The analysed material was cDNA or gDNA that came from T cells, B-cell-depleted T cells, or PBMCs.

The CDR3 is 15 residues long. The ends lost 4 bases at V and 7 bases at J; junction bases unmatched: 8. Germline lookup yields CDR1 KGHDR and CDR2 SFDVKD. Original methodology: Scientists estimated how many nucleated cells there were by amplifying reference gene primers. The repertoire was sequenced with immunoSEQ multiplex PCR; TCRdb's copy has only in-frame clones and lacks some. The V and J calls and clone size come from that table; D and trimming were worked out from the DNA. Found here are about 92,000 clones, around 85% of them singletons; the top ten hold about a sixth. The J gene is TRBJ1-4, the V gene TRBV24-1; 7 nucleotides line up with TRBD1. The specimen was peripheral blood. The sequence was obtained from a woman older than 75 with active or convalescent COVID-19. CDR3 in amino acids: CATSETTGEREKLFF. The CDR3 DNA sequence: TGTGCCACCAGTGAAACCACAGGGGAACGTGAAAAACTGTTTTTT.